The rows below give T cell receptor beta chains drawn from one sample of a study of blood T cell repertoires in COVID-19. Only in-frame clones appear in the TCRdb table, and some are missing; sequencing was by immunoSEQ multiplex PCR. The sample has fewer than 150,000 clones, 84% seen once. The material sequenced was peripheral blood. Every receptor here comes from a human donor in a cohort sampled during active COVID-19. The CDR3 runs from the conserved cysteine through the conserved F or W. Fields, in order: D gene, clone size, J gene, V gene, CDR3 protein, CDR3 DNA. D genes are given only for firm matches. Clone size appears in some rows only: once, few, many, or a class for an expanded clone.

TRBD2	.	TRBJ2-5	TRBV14	CASSYPRGETQYF	TGTGCCAGCAGCTACCCGCGGGGGGAGACCCAGTACTTC
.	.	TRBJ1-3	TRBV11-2	CASSPGLSGNTIYF	TGTGCCAGCAGCCCAGGGCTTTCAGGAAACACCATATATTTT
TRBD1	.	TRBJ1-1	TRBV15	CATSRDLRGQGKGHTEAFF	TGTGCCACCAGCAGAGATCTAAGGGGGCAGGGGAAGGGGCACACTGAAGCTTTCTTT
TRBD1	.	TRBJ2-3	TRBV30	CACLGQGVDTQYF	TGTGCTTGCCTGGGACAGGGCGTGGATACGCAGTATTTT
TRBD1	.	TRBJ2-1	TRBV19	CASSIGTGQDEQFF	TGTGCCAGTAGTATAGGGACAGGTCAGGATGAGCAGTTCTTC
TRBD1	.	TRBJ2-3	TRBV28	CASSFPGGLSDTQYF	TGTGCCAGCAGTTTCCCAGGGGGCCTTTCAGATACGCAGTATTTT
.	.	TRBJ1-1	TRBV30	CAWSRGGTEAFF	TGTGCCTGGAGTAGGGGGGGCACTGAAGCTTTCTTT
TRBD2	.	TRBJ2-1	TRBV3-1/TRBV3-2	CASSQERGPGLAGGNEQFF	TGTGCCAGCAGCCAAGAGAGGGGACCGGGACTAGCGGGGGGCAATGAGCAGTTCTTC
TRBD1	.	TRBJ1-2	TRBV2	CASSQGQGARYGYTF	TGTGCCAGCAGCCAGGGACAGGGGGCTCGGTATGGCTACACCTTC
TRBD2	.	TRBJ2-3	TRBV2	CASRTGTSGVSDTQYF	TGTGCCAGCAGAACTGGGACTAGCGGGGTCTCAGATACGCAGTATTTT
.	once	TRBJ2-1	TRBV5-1	CASSLATSLNNEQFF	TGCGCCAGCAGCTTGGCCACTAGCTTAAACAATGAGCAGTTCTTC
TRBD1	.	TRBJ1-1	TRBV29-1	CSVDRGRSTEAFF	TGCAGCGTCGACAGGGGGCGCAGCACTGAAGCTTTCTTT
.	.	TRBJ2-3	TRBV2	CASSGGTAPSTDTQYF	TGTGCCAGCAGTGGAGGGACTGCGCCTAGCACAGATACGCAGTATTTT
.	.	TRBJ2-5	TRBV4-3	CASSQDMRGGDETQYF	TGCGCCAGCAGCCAAGATATGAGGGGGGGCGACGAGACCCAGTACTTC
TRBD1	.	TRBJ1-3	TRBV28	CASSPTDRAGGNTIYF	TGTGCCAGCAGTCCAACGGACAGGGCGGGTGGAAACACCATATATTTT
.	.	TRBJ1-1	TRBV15	CATRDGTEAFF	TGTGCCACCCGGGATGGGACTGAAGCTTTCTTT
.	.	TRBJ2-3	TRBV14	CASSLEGLTSQYF	TGTGCCAGCAGCCTCGAGGGCCTAACCTCGCAGTATTTT
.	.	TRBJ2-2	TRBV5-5	CASSPRGTGELFF	TGTGCCAGCAGCCCCAGGGGCACCGGGGAGCTGTTTTTT
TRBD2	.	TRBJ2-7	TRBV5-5	CASSLGGGLIYEQYF	TGTGCCAGCAGCTTGGGCGGGGGGCTGATCTACGAGCAGTACTTC
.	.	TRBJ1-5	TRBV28	CASSLGTKFGHSNQPQHF	TGTGCCAGCAGTTTAGGGACAAAGTTCGGGCATAGCAATCAGCCCCAGCATTTT
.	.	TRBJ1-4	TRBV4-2	CASSQEWQGDEKLFF	TGTGCCAGCAGCCAAGAGTGGCAGGGTGACGAAAAACTGTTTTTT
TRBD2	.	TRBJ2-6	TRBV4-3	CASGGAVSGANVLTF	TGCGCTAGCGGGGGGGCGGTGTCTGGGGCCAACGTCCTGACTTTC
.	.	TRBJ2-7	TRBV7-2	CASSSSGRYEQYF	TGTGCCAGCAGCTCCAGCGGGCGCTACGAGCAGTACTTC
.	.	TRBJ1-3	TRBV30	CAWSREPGNTIYF	TGTGCCTGGAGTCGGGAACCGGGAAACACCATATATTTT
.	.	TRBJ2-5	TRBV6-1	CASSDYGRGETQYF	TGTGCCAGCAGTGATTATGGCAGGGGAGAGACCCAGTACTTC
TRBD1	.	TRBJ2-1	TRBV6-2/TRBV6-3	CASSKGGSSYNEQFF	TGTGCCAGCAGTAAAGGGGGCAGCTCCTACAATGAGCAGTTCTTC
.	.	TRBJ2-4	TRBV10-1	CASCLGQSKNIQYF	TGCGCCAGCTGCCTAGGACAGTCCAAAAACATTCAGTACTTC
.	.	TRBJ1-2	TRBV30	CAWTPGVNYGYTF	TGTGCCTGGACCCCCGGGGTAAACTATGGCTACACCTTC
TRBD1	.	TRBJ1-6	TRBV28	CASSTQTGAHSPLHF	TGTGCCAGCAGTACCCAGACAGGGGCTCATTCACCCCTCCACTTT
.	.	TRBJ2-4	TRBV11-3	CASSLRPGSIQYF	TGTGCCAGCAGCTTAAGACCGGGAAGCATTCAGTACTTC
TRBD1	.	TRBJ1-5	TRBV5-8	CASSPGQVRNQPQHF	TGTGCCAGCAGCCCGGGACAGGTCCGCAATCAGCCCCAGCATTTT
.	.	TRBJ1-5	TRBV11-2	CASSLDLPGQPQHF	TGTGCCAGCAGCTTAGATCTACCGGGGCAGCCCCAGCATTTT
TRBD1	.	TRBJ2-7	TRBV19	CASTQGAGTYEQYF	TGTGCCAGTACCCAGGGGGCAGGGACCTACGAGCAGTACTTC
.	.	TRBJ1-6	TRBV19	CASSHRRVGSPLHF	TGTGCCAGTAGTCATCGGAGGGTAGGATCACCCCTCCACTTT
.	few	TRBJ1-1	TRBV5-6	CASSFDTTDTEAFF	TGTGCCAGCAGCTTTGACACCACCGACACTGAAGCTTTCTTT
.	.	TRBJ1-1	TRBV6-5	CASSRRRGTEAFF	TGTGCCAGCAGCCGCCGAAGGGGAACTGAAGCTTTCTTT
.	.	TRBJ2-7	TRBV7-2	CASSLARGYGATSYEQYF	TGTGCCAGCAGCTTAGCAAGGGGGTACGGGGCCACCTCCTACGAGCAGTACTTC
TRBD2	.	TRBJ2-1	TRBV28	CASSATSGVPQFF	TGTGCCAGCAGTGCTACTAGCGGCGTTCCTCAGTTCTTC
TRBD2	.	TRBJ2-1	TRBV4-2	CASSRQAGGQYNEQFF	TGTGCCAGCAGCCGACAAGCGGGGGGGCAATACAATGAGCAGTTCTTC
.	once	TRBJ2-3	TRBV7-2	CASSSRRGRGKRDTQYF	TGTGCCAGCAGCTCCCGCCGAGGTCGGGGGAAGAGAGATACGCAGTATTTT
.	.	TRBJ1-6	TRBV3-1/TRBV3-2	CASSPLSLSSYNSPLHF	TGTGCCAGCAGCCCGCTCTCACTGAGCTCCTATAATTCACCCCTCCACTTT
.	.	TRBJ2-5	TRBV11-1	CASSSRTAETQYF	TGTGCCAGCAGCTCAAGGACAGCGGAGACCCAGTACTTC
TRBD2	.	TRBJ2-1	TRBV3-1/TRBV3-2	CASSQAGTSGGAVFMIDEQFF	TGTGCCAGCAGCCAAGCAGGGACTAGCGGGGGGGCCGTGTTCATGATAGATGAGCAGTTCTTC
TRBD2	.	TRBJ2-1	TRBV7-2	CASSPPAGGTNEQFF	TGTGCCAGCAGCCCACCAGCGGGGGGAACCAATGAGCAGTTCTTC
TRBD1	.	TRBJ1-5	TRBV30	CAWSLRGNQPQHF	TGTGCCTGGAGTCTCAGGGGGAATCAGCCCCAGCATTTT
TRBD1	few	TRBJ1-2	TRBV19	CASSFPGQGVHGYTF	TGTGCCAGTAGTTTCCCCGGACAGGGGGTACATGGCTACACCTTC
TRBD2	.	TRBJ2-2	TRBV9	CASSKGLAGGNRELFF	TGTGCCAGCAGCAAGGGACTAGCGGGGGGAAATAGGGAGCTGTTTTTT
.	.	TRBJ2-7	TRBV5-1	CASSLNSLQGEQYF	TGCGCCAGCAGCCTCAACTCCCTCCAGGGCGAGCAGTACTTC
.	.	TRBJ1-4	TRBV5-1	CASSSGGQADKLFF	TGCGCCAGCAGCTCAGGAGGGCAGGCGGATAAACTGTTTTTT
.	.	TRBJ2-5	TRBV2	CASTAKGGLGETQYF	TGTGCCAGCACAGCTAAGGGGGGGCTGGGAGAGACCCAGTACTTC
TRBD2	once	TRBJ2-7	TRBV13	CATRKASGGSYEQYF	TGTGCCACCCGGAAGGCTAGCGGGGGATCCTACGAGCAGTACTTC
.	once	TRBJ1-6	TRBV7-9	CASSLGDSRLGYNSPLHF	TGTGCCAGCAGCTTAGGTGACAGTAGGCTAGGCTATAATTCACCCCTCCACTTT
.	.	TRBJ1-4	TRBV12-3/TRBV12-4	CASDSGANEKLFF	TGTGCCAGCGATTCAGGGGCTAATGAAAAACTGTTTTTT
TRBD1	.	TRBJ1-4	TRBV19	CASNGQGTTNEKLFF	TGTGCCAGTAACGGACAGGGCACGACTAATGAAAAACTGTTTTTT
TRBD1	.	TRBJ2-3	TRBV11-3	CASSVTTGPTDTQYF	TGTGCCAGCAGCGTCACGACAGGGCCCACAGATACGCAGTATTTT